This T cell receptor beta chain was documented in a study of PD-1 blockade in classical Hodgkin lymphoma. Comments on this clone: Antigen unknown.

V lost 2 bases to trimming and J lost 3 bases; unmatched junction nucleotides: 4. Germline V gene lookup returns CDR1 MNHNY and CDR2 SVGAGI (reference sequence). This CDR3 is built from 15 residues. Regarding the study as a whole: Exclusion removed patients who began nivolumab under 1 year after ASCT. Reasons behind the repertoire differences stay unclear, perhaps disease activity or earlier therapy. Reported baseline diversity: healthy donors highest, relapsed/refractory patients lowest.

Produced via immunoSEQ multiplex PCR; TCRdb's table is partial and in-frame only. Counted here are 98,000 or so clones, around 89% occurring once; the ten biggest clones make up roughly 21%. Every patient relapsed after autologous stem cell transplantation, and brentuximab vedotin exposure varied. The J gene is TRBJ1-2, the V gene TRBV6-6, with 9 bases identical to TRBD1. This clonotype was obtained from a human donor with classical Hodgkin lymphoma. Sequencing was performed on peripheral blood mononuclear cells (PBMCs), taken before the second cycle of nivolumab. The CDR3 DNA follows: TGTGCCAGCAGTTACGGACAGGGGCGAGACTATGGCTACACCTTC. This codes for CASSYGQGRDYGYTF.